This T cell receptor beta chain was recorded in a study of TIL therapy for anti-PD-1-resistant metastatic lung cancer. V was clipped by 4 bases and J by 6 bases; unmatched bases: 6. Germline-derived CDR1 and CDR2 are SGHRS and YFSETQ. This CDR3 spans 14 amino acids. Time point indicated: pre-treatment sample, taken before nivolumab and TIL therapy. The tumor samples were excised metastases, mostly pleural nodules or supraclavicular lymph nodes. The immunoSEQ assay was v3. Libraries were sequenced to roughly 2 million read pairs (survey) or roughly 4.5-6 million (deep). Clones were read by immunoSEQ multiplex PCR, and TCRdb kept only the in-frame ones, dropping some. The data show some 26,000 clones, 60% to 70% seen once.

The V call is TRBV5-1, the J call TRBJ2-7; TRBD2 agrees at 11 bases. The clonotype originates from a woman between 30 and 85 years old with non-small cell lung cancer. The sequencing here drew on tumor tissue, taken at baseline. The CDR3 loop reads CASSDTSGSAEQYF. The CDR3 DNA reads TGCGCCAGCAGCGACACTAGCGGGAGCGCCGAGCAGTACTTC.